The rows below give T cell receptor beta chains drawn from one sample of a study of blood T cell repertoires in COVID-19. Libraries were prepared by immunoSEQ multiplex PCR; TCRdb keeps only in-frame clonotypes and omits some of them. Of approximately 480,000 clones in the sample, roughly 87% were seen once. Sequenced: PBMCs or T cells enriched from blood (not recorded which). The receptors were sampled from a woman between 18 and 29 years old who had recovered from COVID-19. The CDR3 runs from the conserved cysteine through the conserved F or W. The order of the fields is D gene, J gene, V gene, clone size, CDR3 protein, CDR3 DNA. The D gene is left open where the match is weak. The size of a clone is reported for some rows only, either as once, few or many, or as a class for expanded clones.

>-|TRBJ2-3|TRBV30|-
CAAILLSLNTDTQYF
TGTGCCGCAATCCTCCTAAGCCTCAACACAGATACGCAGTATTTT
>TRBD1|TRBJ2-2|TRBV28|-
CASISGGQGTTGELFF
TGTGCCAGCATCTCAGGGGGACAGGGAACGACCGGGGAGCTGTTTTTT
>-|TRBJ2-7|TRBV11-2|-
CASSLESGDGEQYF
TGTGCCAGCAGCTTAGAGTCGGGGGACGGCGAGCAGTACTTC
>-|TRBJ2-4|TRBV7-9|-
CASSLEGAAKNIQYF
TGTGCCAGCAGCTTGGAGGGGGCAGCCAAAAACATTCAGTACTTC
>TRBD1|TRBJ1-2|TRBV4-1|-
CASSPGGGAPYGYTF
TGCGCCAGCAGCCCAGGGGGAGGCGCGCCCTATGGCTACACCTTC
>TRBD1|TRBJ1-2|TRBV29-1|-
CSVTTGESYGYTF
TGCAGCGTTACGACAGGGGAAAGCTATGGCTACACCTTC
>TRBD1|TRBJ2-2|TRBV18|-
CASSPRTGDTGELFF
TGTGCCAGCTCACCAAGGACAGGGGACACCGGGGAGCTGTTTTTT
>TRBD1|TRBJ1-1|TRBV5-1|many
CASSLALTGDTEAFF
TGCGCCAGCAGCTTGGCCCTTACAGGGGACACTGAAGCTTTCTTT
>-|TRBJ1-5|TRBV4-1|-
CASSRERGQPQHF
TGCGCCAGCAGCCGGGAAAGGGGCCAGCCCCAGCATTTT
>TRBD1|TRBJ1-2|TRBV4-1|-
CASSQGSTGGDGYTF
TGCGCCAGCAGCCAAGGTTCGACAGGGGGCGACGGCTACACCTTC
>TRBD1|TRBJ1-4|TRBV28|-
CASSLTGTNEKLFF
TGTGCCAGCAGTTTGACAGGGACTAATGAAAAACTGTTTTTT
>-|TRBJ2-7|TRBV3-1/TRBV3-2|-
CASSQDSGGTPYEQYF
TGTGCCAGCAGCCAAGATTCAGGAGGGACCCCCTACGAGCAGTACTTC
>-|TRBJ2-3|TRBV2|-
CASSVGYKEDTQYF
TGTGCCAGCAGTGTTGGGTACAAGGAGGATACGCAGTATTTT
>-|TRBJ1-6|TRBV24-1|-
CATSDLTLDSYNSPLHF
TGTGCCACCAGTGATTTGACTCTTGACTCCTATAATTCACCCCTCCACTTT
>TRBD2|TRBJ2-3|TRBV5-4|-
CASSAQAGGTSTDTQYF
TGTGCCAGCAGCGCCCAAGCGGGGGGAACTAGCACAGATACGCAGTATTTT
>-|TRBJ1-1|TRBV7-9|-
CASSFSEDTEAFF
TGTGCCAGCAGCTTTTCAGAGGACACTGAAGCTTTCTTT
>TRBD1|TRBJ1-5|TRBV27|-
CASSLHRGDQPQHF
TGTGCCAGCAGTTTACACAGGGGTGATCAGCCCCAGCATTTT
>TRBD2|TRBJ2-1|TRBV7-9|once
CASSPLAGTSYNEQFF
TGTGCCAGCAGCCCGCTAGCGGGCACGTCCTACAATGAGCAGTTCTTC
>TRBD1|TRBJ2-3|TRBV11-2|-
CASSQDRGLTDTQYF
TGTGCCAGCAGCCAAGACAGGGGGCTCACAGATACGCAGTATTTT
>-|TRBJ2-2|TRBV15|-
CATSSGDSNTGELFF
TGTGCCACCAGCAGCGGAGACAGCAACACCGGGGAGCTGTTTTTT
>-|TRBJ1-1|TRBV15|-
CATSRDQEDTEAFF
TGTGCCACCAGCAGAGATCAAGAGGACACTGAAGCTTTCTTT
>-|TRBJ1-5|TRBV11-2|-
CASSLDGQTNQPQHF
TGTGCCAGCAGCTTAGACGGACAGACCAATCAGCCCCAGCATTTT
>-|TRBJ2-6|TRBV9|-
CASSAKDTGANVLTF
TGTGCCAGCAGCGCTAAAGATACTGGGGCCAACGTCCTGACTTTC
>-|TRBJ2-7|TRBV9|once
CASSVGQGGYEQYF
TGTGCCAGCAGCGTAGGGCAGGGTGGGTACGAGCAGTACTTC
>TRBD1|TRBJ1-6|TRBV6-1|once
CASSVGRGDRGLYNSPLHF
TGTGCCAGCAGTGTGGGGCGAGGGGACAGGGGGCTATACAATTCACCCCTCCACTTT
>TRBD1|TRBJ1-2|TRBV27|-
CASARQGVGYTF
TGTGCCAGCGCCCGACAGGGGGTCGGCTACACCTTC
>-|TRBJ2-1|TRBV10-2|once
CASRPGIYNEQFF
TGCGCCAGCAGGCCGGGGATTTACAATGAGCAGTTCTTC
>-|TRBJ1-5|TRBV5-1|-
CASSETAGEKSNQPQHF
TGCGCCAGCAGCGAAACCGCGGGGGAGAAAAGCAATCAGCCCCAGCATTTT
>TRBD2|TRBJ2-5|TRBV12-5|-
CASSPGTTETQYF
TGTGCTAGCTCCCCCGGGACTACCGAGACCCAGTACTTC
>-|TRBJ1-6|TRBV4-2|once
CASSQDRAGSPLHF
TGTGCCAGCAGCCAAGACAGGGCTGGTTCACCCCTCCACTTT
>TRBD1|TRBJ1-1|TRBV2|-
CASRGGQGRMNTEAFF
TGTGCCAGCAGGGGTGGACAGGGGAGAATGAACACTGAAGCTTTCTTT
>TRBD1|TRBJ1-5|TRBV6-1|-
CASSVRQGYSNQPQHF
TGTGCCAGCAGTGTCCGACAGGGGTATAGCAATCAGCCCCAGCATTTT
>TRBD1|TRBJ1-3|TRBV5-1|few
CASTRQGDKVDTIYF
TGCGCCAGCACCAGACAGGGGGATAAGGTGGACACCATATATTTT
>TRBD1|TRBJ1-1|TRBV30|-
CAWKTGENTEAFF
TGTGCCTGGAAGACAGGGGAGAACACTGAAGCTTTCTTT
>TRBD2|TRBJ2-1|TRBV5-1|-
CASSLGTRENEQFF
TGCGCCAGCAGCCTTGGGACTAGGGAGAATGAGCAGTTCTTC
>-|TRBJ2-7|TRBV19|-
CASSIGERYEQYF
TGTGCCAGTAGTATTGGGGAGAGATACGAGCAGTACTTC
>TRBD1|TRBJ1-2|TRBV6-5|-
CASKSPGGTNYGYTF
TGTGCCAGCAAATCGCCAGGGGGAACTAACTATGGCTACACCTTC
>TRBD1|TRBJ1-5|TRBV10-1|-
CATRGGGEPQHF
TGCGCCACCCGAGGGGGCGGCGAGCCCCAGCATTTT
>TRBD2|TRBJ2-5|TRBV30|-
CAGSGGRSGTQYF
TGTGCCGGTAGCGGGGGGCGGTCAGGGACCCAGTACTTC
>TRBD1|TRBJ1-6|TRBV27|-
CASSARTGASSYNSPLHF
TGTGCCAGCAGTGCAAGGACAGGAGCAAGCTCCTATAATTCACCCCTCCACTTT
>TRBD2|TRBJ2-1|TRBV2|-
CASTGRGGGDNEQFF
TGTGCCAGCACCGGAAGGGGCGGGGGGGACAATGAGCAGTTCTTC
>-|TRBJ1-5|TRBV18|once
CASSPEDQPQHF
TGTGCCAGCTCACCGGAGGATCAGCCCCAGCATTTT
>-|TRBJ1-2|TRBV3-1/TRBV3-2|once
CASSRPFPTVNYGYTF
TGTGCCAGCAGCCGTCCTTTTCCTACGGTAAACTATGGCTACACCTTC
>-|TRBJ2-2|TRBV3-1/TRBV3-2|-
CASSQVWGRTGELFF
TGTGCCAGCAGCCAAGTATGGGGGAGGACCGGGGAGCTGTTTTTT
>TRBD1|TRBJ1-1|TRBV10-2|few
CASEGARDTEAFF
TGCGCCAGCGAGGGGGCGCGGGACACTGAAGCTTTCTTT
>-|TRBJ2-2|TRBV19|-
CASRLSGTGELFF
TGTGCCAGTAGGCTAAGCGGCACCGGGGAGCTGTTTTTT
>-|TRBJ1-3|TRBV21-1|-
CASSKWRGGAGNTIYF
TGTGCCAGCAGCAAATGGAGGGGGGGCGCGGGAAACACCATATATTTT
>-|TRBJ1-2|TRBV28|-
CASSLGSQSPNGYTF
TGTGCCAGCAGTTTAGGGTCACAGAGTCCTAATGGCTACACCTTC